This record concerns one T cell receptor (beta chain) sequence. At the DNA level, this CDR3 is encoded by other sequences in the same sample as well. Here immunoSEQ multiplex PCR was the method, and the copy in TCRdb shows in-frame clones only, minus some. The sample gives some 31,000 clones, roughly 89% of which show up once; roughly an eighth is in the top ten. This entry belongs to a study of blood T cell repertoires in COVID-19. The ends were cut back, 5 bases at V and 4 bases at J, with 9 bases in the middle. CDR1 and CDR2 (germline): MDHEN, SYDVKM. CDR3 length: 12 residues. The TCR comes from a man in his sixties or seventies with active COVID-19. The V gene is TRBV28, the J gene TRBJ2-7; D is possibly TRBD1 (6 bases). The sample consisted of peripheral blood. CDR3 nucleotide sequence: TGTGCCAGCAGTCTCCAGGGGTACGAGCAGTACTTC. Protein sequence: CASSLQGYEQYF.